A single sample gave rise to the 21 T cell receptor beta chains below, sequenced in a study of shared clonotypes between healthy human individuals (dated by TCRdb to 2018 to 2020). Library creation used the immunoSEQ multiplex PCR assay. In its TCRdb copy, this immuneACCESS table keeps in-frame sequences only and misses some clones. Where compared with another copy, unresolved V genes explain less than half of these, and the others have no known cause. The sample table lists roughly 2 million clones, roughly 96% of them with a count of one. The top ten clones comprise roughly 0.13% of the sample. The specimen sequenced was naive CD4+ T cells sorted from blood. According to the study, the label for this sample's cell subset or site signals: CD45RA+ positively selected. These receptors were collected from a man younger than 35 in good health.

The CDR3 region is CASSVGGSYTF. CDR3 in DNA: TGTGCCAGCAGTGTAGGAGGGAGCTACACCTTC. V usage is TRBV2 and J usage is TRBJ1-2; the D is unclear. From germline, CDR1 is SNHLY and CDR2 FYNNEI. V was shortened by 4 bases and J by 9 bases, with 9 bases between the two germline ends. This CDR3 is built from 11 residues. The full variable domain, rest sourced from reference TRBV2 and TRBJ1-2, is EPEVTQTPSHQVTQMGQEVILRCVPISNHLYFYWYRQILGQKVEFLVSFYNNEISEKSEIFDDQFSVERPDGSNFTLKIRSTKLEDSAMYFCASSVGGSYTFGSGTRLTVV.

The chain recombines TRBV6-6 with TRBJ1-1; possibly TRBD1 for D (6 bases). CDR1 and CDR2 (germline): MNHNY, SVGAGI (reference sequence). This CDR3 comprises 14 residues. V was trimmed by 7 bases and J by 4 bases, leaving 16 bases between them. The CDR3 DNA reads as TGTGCCAGCACCGAACAGGGTGGGGTCACTGAAGCTTTCTTT. Translating it yields CASTEQGGVTEAFF.

The rearrangement joins TRBV5-3 to TRBJ1-3, with TRBD1 as a possible D gene (5 bases). TRBV5-3 is an open reading frame whose function is uncertain. V dropped 3 bases and J dropped 1 base, with 23 bases sitting between them. The length of the CDR3 is 19 residues. CDR3 in DNA: TGTGCCAGAAGCTCTAGCTTGGGGGAGGGCAGCGAGTCTGGAAACACCATATATTTT. Its protein product is CARSSSLGEGSESGNTIYF.

Note on this clone: A much bigger clone sits one base away, suggesting this may be a read error. The limits of the CDR3 on the DNA are not certain, so only TCRdb's listed CDR3 is given. The V call is TRBV29-1, the J call TRBJ2-7; the table's D call, TRBD1, was not checked against the DNA. The CDR3 contains 14 residues when both ends are counted. Germline V gives CDR1 SQVTM, CDR2 ANQGSEA. The CDR3 loop is CSVVGQGIKNEQCF.

This rearrangement joins TRBV5-1 to TRBJ2-1, with D uncertain. Trimming stripped 3 bases from V and 14 bases from J, with 18 bases between. The CDR3 extends over 13 amino acids. The germline CDR1 and CDR2 sequences are SGHRS and YFSETQ. This CDR3 reads CASSSIGLVGEFF. CDR3 in DNA: TGCGCCAGCAGCTCGATCGGCCTCGTTGGAGAGTTCTTC.

The CDR3 spells CAIREPQGGEAFF. As DNA, the CDR3 is TGTGCCATCAGGGAACCACAGGGGGGTGAAGCTTTCTTT. The V gene is TRBV10-3, the J gene TRBJ1-1, with 8 bases fitting TRBD1. This CDR3 has 13 amino acids. V shed 6 bases and J 7 bases; nucleotides not matched to a gene: 7. Germline CDR1 is ENHRY and CDR2 is SYGVKD.

The chain carries TRBV27 and TRBJ2-2, with 8 bases fitting TRBD1. The CDR3 runs to 14 residues. V was pared by 6 bases and J by 4 bases, with 4 bases of the junction left unmatched. The germline gives CDR1 MNHEY, CDR2 SMNVEV (reference sequence). The CDR3, as DNA: TGTGCCAGCAGCAGACAGGGGAGCACCGGGGAGCTGTTTTTT. It specifies CASSRQGSTGELFF.

This clone was seen once. V and J are TRBV5-1 and TRBJ1-4, with D perhaps TRBD1 (5 bases). The V gene lost 4 bases and the J gene lost 8 bases, with 18 bases spanning the gap. The CDR3 is 15 amino acids. Looked up from germline, CDR1 is SGHRS and CDR2 is YFSETQ. The CDR3 reads CASSPQGGGDEKLFF. CDR3 DNA: TGCGCCAGCAGCCCCCAGGGTGGGGGGGACGAAAAACTGTTTTTT. The whole variable domain, filled in from reference TRBV5-1 and TRBJ1-4, reads KAGVTQTPRYLIKTRGQQVTLSCSPISGHRSVSWYQQTPGQGLQFLFEYFSETQRNKGNFPGRFSGRQFSNSRSEMNVSTLELGDSALYLCASSPQGGGDEKLFFGSGTQLSVL.

On this clone itself: Other DNA sequences from this sample encode an identical CDR3 as well. The chain combines TRBV5-4 with TRBJ2-7; 8 bases map to TRBD2. The V gene end was trimmed by 4 bases and the J gene end by 2 bases; junction bases not matched to a gene: 5. Germline V lookup: CDR1 SGHNT, CDR2 YYREEE (reference sequence). The CDR3 length is 14 residues. The chain's CDR3 is CASSGGLGAYEQYF. The CDR3 DNA is TGTGCCAGCAGCGGGGGACTAGGAGCCTACGAGCAGTACTTC.

This chain uses TRBV7-3 with TRBJ2-5, with D possibly being TRBD2 (6 bases). Germline assignment: CDR1 SGHTA and CDR2 FQGTGA. CDR3 size: 15 residues. V lost 5 bases to trimming and J lost 2 bases, with 15 bases between them. The CDR3 region has the DNA TGTGCCAGCAGCCAAAGTGGAGGGAAACAAGAGACCCAGTACTTC. Protein: CASSQSGGKQETQYF.

This clone was observed once. V and J are TRBV27 and TRBJ1-2; 10 positions match TRBD1. The CDR3 runs 14 residues. Trimming took 3 bases from V and 7 from J; bases not matched to a gene: 5. Germline V CDR1 and CDR2: MNHEY, SMNVEV (reference sequence). CDR3: CASSFGTGESGYTF. The DNA of the CDR3 is TGTGCCAGCAGTTTTGGGACAGGGGAATCTGGCTACACCTTC.

On this clone: The sample contains more than one DNA sequence encoding this CDR3. The gene calls are TRBV6-1 and TRBJ2-5, with TRBD1 matching over 7 bases. This CDR3 is built from 14 residues. V lost 4 bases and J lost 4; bases outside the gene matches: 6. CDR1 is MNHNS, CDR2 SASEGT, per germline. CDR3 sequence (DNA): TGTGCCAGCAGTGGGCAGGGGGTAGGAGAGACCCAGTACTTC. Its protein is CASSGQGVGETQYF.

The chain joins TRBV28 to TRBJ2-7; 11 bases are a match to TRBD2. The V segment lost 7 bases and the J segment 2 bases; nucleotides outside the gene matches: 16. This CDR3 comprises 18 residues. Germline-derived CDR1 and CDR2 are MDHEN and SYDVKM. The CDR3 bases are TGTGCCAGCACTACCGGGACAGGGATAGCGGGGGGGCCCTACGAGCAGTACTTC. This translates into CASTTGTGIAGGPYEQYF.

This chain connects TRBV4-1 to TRBJ1-1; D unresolved. With 0 bases removed from V and 7 bases from J, the gap between germline ends came to 6 bases. Germline-derived CDR1 and CDR2 are MGHRA and YSYEKL. This CDR3 region has 12 residues. CDR3 sequence reads: CASSQDGREAFF. DNA for the CDR3: TGCGCCAGCAGCCAAGACGGTCGTGAAGCTTTCTTT.

The CDR3 nucleotides read TGTGCCAGCAGCTTAGCAACGAACACCGGGGAGCTGTTTTTT. This translates into CASSLATNTGELFF. The chain recombines TRBV11-1 with TRBJ2-2; D gene unclear. V dropped 0 bases and J dropped 0 bases, with 2 bases sitting between them. The germline V gene encodes CDR1 SGHAT and CDR2 FQDESV (reference sequence). The CDR3 has 14 amino acids.

V is TRBV15 and J is TRBJ1-5; D not resolved. This CDR3 contains 15 residues. Germline-derived CDR1 and CDR2 are LNHNV and YYDKDF (reference sequence). The germline V and J ends were trimmed by 1 base and 7 bases, with 14 bases remaining between them. The CDR3 DNA follows: TGTGCCACCAGCAGAGGAATGGAGGGAAGGCAGCCCCAGCATTTT. The encoded protein is CATSRGMEGRQPQHF.

This chain uses TRBV13 with TRBJ1-2; D remains ambiguous. The germline CDR1 and CDR2 sequences are PRHDT and FYEKMQ (reference sequence). Trimming stripped 1 base from V and 4 bases from J, with 13 bases between. The CDR3 loop spans 15 amino acids. CDR3 bases: TGTGCCAGCAGCTTAGATCCGCGGTTGGGCTATGGCTACACCTTC. Protein sequence: CASSLDPRLGYGYTF.

The rearrangement links TRBV6-5 to TRBJ1-4; TRBD1 matches at 10 bases. This CDR3 comprises 15 residues. V shed 2 bases and J 8 bases; nucleotides not matched to a gene: 5. Germline values: CDR1 MNHEY, CDR2 SVGAGI. This CDR3 is CASSYGDRGREKLFF. The CDR3 coding sequence is TGTGCCAGCAGTTACGGAGACAGGGGGCGAGAAAAACTGTTTTTT.

With regard to this clone: Lacking the conserved final phenylalanine or tryptophan, this CDR3 likely reflects a read error. The DNA is omitted, as the CDR3 cannot be located on it reliably, and the CDR3 follows TCRdb's listing. V usage is TRBV7-2 and J usage is TRBJ1-2. CDR1 and CDR2 (germline): SGHTA, FQGNSA. The CDR3 is 15 amino acids long, termini counted. CDR3 sequence: CASSFLTRDGKTYGY.

The chain links TRBV5-8 to TRBJ2-7; D is unclear. Per germline, CDR1 SGHTS and CDR2 YDEGEE. Trimming cost V 6 bases and J 12 bases, with 13 bases left between them. The CDR3 consists of 10 residues. The CDR3 DNA reads TGTGCCAGCACCCTTCTGCACGCGTACTTC. It specifies CASTLLHAYF.

The V and J genes are TRBV5-1 and TRBJ2-3; tentative D call: TRBD2 (5 bases). The CDR3 consists of 14 residues. V was cut by 6 bases and J by 2 bases, with 13 bases left in between. The germline V gene encodes CDR1 SGHRS and CDR2 YFSETQ. This CDR3 is CASKGEGHTDTQYF. The CDR3 coding sequence is TGCGCCAGCAAGGGAGAGGGCCACACAGATACGCAGTATTTT.